This is a list of T cell receptor beta chains from one sample in a study of early T cells in non-severe SARS-CoV-2 infection. TCRdb passed the 5' RACE reads through MiXCR, listing each CDR3 protein once. Counted here are about 55,000 distinct CDR3 sequences, just under 15% occurring once; the ten biggest clones make up approximately 11%. The material was whole blood, obtained at baseline. These receptors all stem from an adult who was a healthcare worker with PCR-confirmed SARS-CoV-2 infection or an uninfected control (not recorded which). Each CDR3 is given with its conserved first and last residue. The order of the fields is V gene, J gene, D gene, clone size, CDR3 DNA, CDR3 protein. A D gene is named only where the DNA matches it firmly. The listing skips clone size in some rows; elsewhere it reads once, few, many or a size class.

v_call: TRBV19; j_call: TRBJ2-2; d_call: .; clone_size: many; cdr3_nt: TGTGCCAGTAGTATAGCGGGATACCCCGCCGGGGAGCTGTTTTTT; cdr3_aa: CASSIAGYPAGELFF
v_call: TRBV28; j_call: TRBJ1-1; d_call: TRBD1; clone_size: many; cdr3_nt: TGTGCCAGCAGTTTATACCTACACCCGACAGGGGGAATGAACACTGAAGCTTTCTTT; cdr3_aa: CASSLYLHPTGGMNTEAFF
v_call: TRBV20-1; j_call: TRBJ2-4; d_call: .; clone_size: .; cdr3_nt: TGCAGTGCCCCGCAATCGGGAGTTCAGTACTTC; cdr3_aa: CSAPQSGVQYF
v_call: TRBV6-5; j_call: TRBJ2-1; d_call: .; clone_size: few; cdr3_nt: TGTGCCAGCAGTGCGGATGTATGGGGGAATGAGCAGTTCTTC; cdr3_aa: CASSADVWGNEQFF
v_call: TRBV7-2; j_call: TRBJ2-1; d_call: TRBD2; clone_size: many; cdr3_nt: TGTGCCAGCAGCCACAGTCTAGCGGGATATACGAGCTCCTACAATGAGCAGTTCTTC; cdr3_aa: CASSHSLAGYTSSYNEQFF
v_call: TRBV5-1; j_call: TRBJ2-6; d_call: .; clone_size: few; cdr3_nt: TGCGCCAGCAGCCGGCTAAGCTCTTGGAACTCTGGGGCCAACGTCCTGACTTTC; cdr3_aa: CASSRLSSWNSGANVLTF
v_call: TRBV5-5; j_call: TRBJ2-7; d_call: .; clone_size: .; cdr3_nt: TGTGCCAGCAGCCCGACAGGCTCTGGGTACGAGCAGTACTTC; cdr3_aa: CASSPTGSGYEQYF
v_call: TRBV12-3/TRBV12-4; j_call: TRBJ1-5; d_call: .; clone_size: .; cdr3_nt: TGTGCCAGCAGTTTATGGGGAGGGAGCAATCAGCCCCAGCATTTT; cdr3_aa: CASSLWGGSNQPQHF
v_call: TRBV7-3; j_call: TRBJ2-1; d_call: TRBD1; clone_size: .; cdr3_nt: TGTGCCAGCAGCCGAGGGAGGACAGGGAATTACAATGAGCAGTTCTTC; cdr3_aa: CASSRGRTGNYNEQFF
v_call: TRBV28; j_call: TRBJ2-2; d_call: .; clone_size: many; cdr3_nt: TGTGCCAGCAGGCAGGGGGGGACCGGGGAGCTGTTTTTT; cdr3_aa: CASRQGGTGELFF
v_call: TRBV24-1; j_call: TRBJ2-7; d_call: .; clone_size: few; cdr3_nt: TGTGCCACCAGTGATGGCTACGAGCAGTACTTC; cdr3_aa: CATSDGYEQYF
v_call: TRBV6-2/TRBV6-3; j_call: TRBJ1-1; d_call: TRBD1; clone_size: few; cdr3_nt: TGTGCCAGCAGTTACCACATCCCGGGACAGGGAAACACTGAAGCTTTCTTT; cdr3_aa: CASSYHIPGQGNTEAFF
v_call: TRBV7-2; j_call: TRBJ2-2; d_call: .; clone_size: few; cdr3_nt: TGTGCCAGCAGCACCGATAACAGGGCCGACCGGGAGCTGTTTTTT; cdr3_aa: CASSTDNRADRELFF
v_call: TRBV10-3; j_call: TRBJ1-6; d_call: .; clone_size: few; cdr3_nt: TGTGCCATCAGTGCCTCCAGGGCATCAGGAAATTCACCCCTCCACTTT; cdr3_aa: CAISASRASGNSPLHF
v_call: TRBV3-1; j_call: TRBJ1-1; d_call: .; clone_size: many; cdr3_nt: TGTGCCAGCAGCCAAGACAGCATGAACACTGAAGCTTTCTTT; cdr3_aa: CASSQDSMNTEAFF
v_call: TRBV20-1; j_call: TRBJ2-6; d_call: .; clone_size: many; cdr3_nt: TGCAGTGCTAGTTCCCCAGGGGCTGGGGCCAACGTCCTGACTTTC; cdr3_aa: CSASSPGAGANVLTF
v_call: TRBV4-1; j_call: TRBJ1-5; d_call: .; clone_size: few; cdr3_nt: TGCGCCAGCAGCCAAGAACGGGGGAAGTTTCAGCCCCAGCATTTT; cdr3_aa: CASSQERGKFQPQHF
v_call: TRBV10-3; j_call: TRBJ1-2; d_call: .; clone_size: .; cdr3_nt: TGTGCCATCAGTGGTCCGGATAGCTATGGCTACACCTTC; cdr3_aa: CAISGPDSYGYTF
v_call: TRBV28; j_call: TRBJ2-3; d_call: TRBD1; clone_size: few; cdr3_nt: TGTGCCAGCAGTCATGGGACAGCAGATACGCAGTATTTT; cdr3_aa: CASSHGTADTQYF
v_call: TRBV27; j_call: TRBJ2-1; d_call: .; clone_size: .; cdr3_nt: TGTGCCAGCAGTTTAACGACCGCGCGAAATGAGCAGCTCTTC; cdr3_aa: CASSLTTARNEQLF
v_call: TRBV27; j_call: TRBJ2-4; d_call: TRBD1; clone_size: many; cdr3_nt: TGTGCCAGCAGTTCGGCAGGGGGCGGCGGGTTGAACATTCAGTACTTC; cdr3_aa: CASSSAGGGGLNIQYF
v_call: TRBV7-2; j_call: TRBJ2-7; d_call: .; clone_size: .; cdr3_nt: TGTGCCAGCAGTTTAAGCCCTCCCTACGAGCAGTACTTC; cdr3_aa: CASSLSPPYEQYF
v_call: TRBV29-1; j_call: TRBJ2-7; d_call: TRBD2; clone_size: many; cdr3_nt: TGCAGCGTTGAAACCCAGCGGGAGGGATACGAGCAGTACTTC; cdr3_aa: CSVETQREGYEQYF
v_call: TRBV29-1; j_call: TRBJ2-1; d_call: TRBD2; clone_size: .; cdr3_nt: TGCAGCGTTGGGTCGACTAGCGGGACGCATAACAATGAGCAGTTCTTC; cdr3_aa: CSVGSTSGTHNNEQFF
v_call: TRBV28; j_call: TRBJ2-7; d_call: .; clone_size: many; cdr3_nt: TGTGCCAGCAGTTTAAGGGGCTACGAGCAGTACTTC; cdr3_aa: CASSLRGYEQYF
v_call: TRBV12-3/TRBV12-4; j_call: TRBJ2-7; d_call: .; clone_size: few; cdr3_nt: TGTGCCAGCAGTCGGAAGGGACGCCCTTGGGATGAGCAGTACTTC; cdr3_aa: CASSRKGRPWDEQYF
v_call: TRBV5-1; j_call: TRBJ2-3; d_call: .; clone_size: .; cdr3_nt: TGCGCCAGCAGCTTGGATCCAGGGGCTAGCACAGATACGCAGTATTTT; cdr3_aa: CASSLDPGASTDTQYF
v_call: TRBV7-9; j_call: TRBJ1-4; d_call: TRBD1; clone_size: .; cdr3_nt: TGTGCCAGCAGCCCGACCGACAGGGGGCCCGAAAAACTGTTTTTT; cdr3_aa: CASSPTDRGPEKLFF
v_call: TRBV20-1; j_call: TRBJ2-1; d_call: .; clone_size: many; cdr3_nt: TGCAGTGCTAGAGATCGGCGACTACTAGCCTTCATGACGTTCTTC; cdr3_aa: CSARDRRLLAFMTFF
v_call: TRBV4-2; j_call: TRBJ2-1; d_call: .; clone_size: many; cdr3_nt: TGTGCCAGCAGCCAAGACGGACATGACAATGAGCAGTTCTTC; cdr3_aa: CASSQDGHDNEQFF
v_call: TRBV7-8; j_call: TRBJ1-5; d_call: .; clone_size: .; cdr3_nt: TGTGCCAGCAGCTTACTGAGGGGGGGCGATCAGCCCCAGCATTTT; cdr3_aa: CASSLLRGGDQPQHF
v_call: TRBV3-1; j_call: TRBJ1-4; d_call: .; clone_size: many; cdr3_nt: TGTGCCAGCAGAAGCACAGTGACGACTGAAAAACTGTTTTTT; cdr3_aa: CASRSTVTTEKLFF
v_call: TRBV4-1; j_call: TRBJ2-3; d_call: .; clone_size: few; cdr3_nt: TGCGCCAGCAGCCAAGATCTCAGTTTCACAGATACGCAGTATTTT; cdr3_aa: CASSQDLSFTDTQYF
v_call: TRBV19; j_call: TRBJ2-7; d_call: .; clone_size: .; cdr3_nt: TGTGCCGCCAGTGGGACACCCGGCCTCGAGCAGTACTTC; cdr3_aa: CAASGTPGLEQYF
v_call: TRBV5-4; j_call: TRBJ2-1; d_call: .; clone_size: few; cdr3_nt: TGTGCCAGCAGCTTACCCCGAGGGAGCGGGGACACCTACAATGAGCAGTTCTTC; cdr3_aa: CASSLPRGSGDTYNEQFF
v_call: TRBV19; j_call: TRBJ2-7; d_call: TRBD1; clone_size: many; cdr3_nt: TGTGCCAGTAGTCCCGGACAGGGTACCTACGAGCAGTACTTC; cdr3_aa: CASSPGQGTYEQYF
v_call: TRBV18; j_call: TRBJ2-5; d_call: .; clone_size: few; cdr3_nt: TGTGCCAGCTCACCACCGATCGGTGCAGGCGCCCCGGAGACCCAGTACTTC; cdr3_aa: CASSPPIGAGAPETQYF
v_call: TRBV28; j_call: TRBJ2-2; d_call: .; clone_size: many; cdr3_nt: TGTGCCTTACAGGGGAGGGGGGACACCGGGGAGCTGTTTTTT; cdr3_aa: CALQGRGDTGELFF
v_call: TRBV28; j_call: TRBJ2-1; d_call: TRBD1; clone_size: few; cdr3_nt: TGTGCCAGCAGAGAGGACAGGGGGTTTTACAATGAGCAGTTCTTC; cdr3_aa: CASREDRGFYNEQFF